This T cell receptor beta chain was captured in a study of CD8+CD57+ T cells in acquired aplastic anemia. Patients included in sequencing had previously demonstrated CD8+CD57+ cell expansion by flow cytometry. Patient blood was sampled before any therapy had been received. J gave up 2 bases and V 4 bases, and 10 bases lay outside the gene matches. CDR3 length equals 16 residues. The germline V gene has CDR1 LGHDT and CDR2 YNNKEL (reference sequence). In regard to this clonotype: Its antigen is undetermined.

Study results and limitations: Patient and control CD8+ Simpson's diversity was not significantly different.

Template material for TCR beta VDJ and CDR3 profiling consisted of genomic DNA. Using its own MiXCR run on the reads, TCRdb lists one record per CDR3 protein. The profile shows fewer than 85,000 distinct CDR3 sequences, around 70% of them singletons. The source material was sorted CD4+, CD8+, or CD8+CD57+ T cells (not recorded which) from PBMCs. The genes are TRBV3-1 and TRBJ1-2, with 7 positions matching TRBD1. The source is a human donor with aplastic anemia. The chain's CDR3 is CASSPTGALTNYGYTF. In DNA, the CDR3 is TGTGCCAGCAGCCCAACAGGGGCCCTTACAAACTATGGCTACACCTTC.